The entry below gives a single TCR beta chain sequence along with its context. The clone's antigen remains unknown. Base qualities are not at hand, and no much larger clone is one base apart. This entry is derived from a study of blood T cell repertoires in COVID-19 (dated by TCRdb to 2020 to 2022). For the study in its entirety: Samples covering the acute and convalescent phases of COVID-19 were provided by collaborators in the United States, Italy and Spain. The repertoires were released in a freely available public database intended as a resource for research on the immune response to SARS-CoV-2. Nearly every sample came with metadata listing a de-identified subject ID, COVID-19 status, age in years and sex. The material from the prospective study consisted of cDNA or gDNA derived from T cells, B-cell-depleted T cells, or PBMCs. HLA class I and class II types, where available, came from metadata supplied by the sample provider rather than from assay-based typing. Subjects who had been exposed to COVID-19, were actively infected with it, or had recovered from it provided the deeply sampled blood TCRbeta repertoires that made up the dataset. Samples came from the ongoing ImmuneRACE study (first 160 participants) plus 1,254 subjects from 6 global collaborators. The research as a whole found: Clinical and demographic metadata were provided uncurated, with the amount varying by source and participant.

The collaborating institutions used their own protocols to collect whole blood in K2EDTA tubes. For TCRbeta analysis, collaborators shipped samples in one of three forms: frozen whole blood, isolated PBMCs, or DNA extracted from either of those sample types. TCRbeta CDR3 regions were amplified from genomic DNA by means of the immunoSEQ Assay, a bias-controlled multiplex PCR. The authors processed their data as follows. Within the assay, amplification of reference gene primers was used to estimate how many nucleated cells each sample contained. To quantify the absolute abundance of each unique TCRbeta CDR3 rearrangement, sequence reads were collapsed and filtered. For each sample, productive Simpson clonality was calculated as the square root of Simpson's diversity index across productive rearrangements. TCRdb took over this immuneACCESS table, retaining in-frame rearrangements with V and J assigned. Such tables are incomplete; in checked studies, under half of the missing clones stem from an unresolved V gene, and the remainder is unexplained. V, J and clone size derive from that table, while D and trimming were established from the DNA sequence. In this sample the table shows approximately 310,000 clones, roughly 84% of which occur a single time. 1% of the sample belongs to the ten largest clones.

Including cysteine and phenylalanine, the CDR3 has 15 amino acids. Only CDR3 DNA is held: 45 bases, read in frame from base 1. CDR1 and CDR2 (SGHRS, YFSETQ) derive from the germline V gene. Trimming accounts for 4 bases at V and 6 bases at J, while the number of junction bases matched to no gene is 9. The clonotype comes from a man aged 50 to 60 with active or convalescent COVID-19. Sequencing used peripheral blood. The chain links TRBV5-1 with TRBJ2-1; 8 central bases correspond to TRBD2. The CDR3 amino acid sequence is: CASSPIAGIGNEQFF. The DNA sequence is TGCGCCAGCAGCCCAATAGCGGGAATAGGCAATGAGCAGTTCTTC.